Reported below is one T cell receptor (beta chain). All patients were treatment-naive before thyroid surgery. Original processing notes: In papillary thyroid cancer, a distant-metastasis classifier was built using CDR3 differences across clinicopathological groups. TCRdb re-called clones from the PCR reads using MiXCR. The V and J calls come from TCRdb's annotation, not from the publication. The profile shows roughly 42,000 clones, 15% to 20% of them singletons. This entry belongs to a study of metastatic and nonmetastatic thyroid tumors. Turning to the study itself: Where malignant and benign thyroid patients were concerned, repertoires were compared across blood and tumor or nodule tissue.

This CDR3 is built from 17 residues. Germline CDR1 is SGHTA and CDR2 is FQGNSA. The ends lost 5 bases at V and 8 bases at J; junction bases unmatched: 15. The chain joins TRBV7-2 to TRBJ2-1, with 10 bases aligning to TRBD2. This TCR was recovered from a female donor with papillary thyroid cancer or a benign thyroid nodule (not recorded which). Some clones in this sample may be carry-over from other donors' samples. What was sequenced was tumor tissue. This CDR3 is CASSLSGRAALRDEQFF. DNA of the CDR3: TGTGCCAGCAGCCTAAGCGGGAGGGCCGCTCTACGGGATGAGCAGTTCTTC.